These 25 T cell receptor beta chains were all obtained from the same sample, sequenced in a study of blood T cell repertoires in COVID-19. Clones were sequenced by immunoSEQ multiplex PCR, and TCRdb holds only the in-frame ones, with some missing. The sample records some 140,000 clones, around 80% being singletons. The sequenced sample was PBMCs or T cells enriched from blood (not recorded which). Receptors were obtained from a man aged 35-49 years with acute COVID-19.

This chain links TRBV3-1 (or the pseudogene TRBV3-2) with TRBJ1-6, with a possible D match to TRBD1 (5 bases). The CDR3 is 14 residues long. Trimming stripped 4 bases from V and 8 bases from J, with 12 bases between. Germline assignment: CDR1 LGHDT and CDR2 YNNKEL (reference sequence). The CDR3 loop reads CASSPQDTHSPLHF. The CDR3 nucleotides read TGTGCCAGCAGCCCACAGGACACACATTCACCCCTCCACTTT.

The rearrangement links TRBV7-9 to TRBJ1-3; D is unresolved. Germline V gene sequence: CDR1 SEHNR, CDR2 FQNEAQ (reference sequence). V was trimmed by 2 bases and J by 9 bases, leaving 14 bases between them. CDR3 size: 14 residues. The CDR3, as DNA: TGTGCCAGCAGCTTACAGAAGAACCCTGGCACCATATATTTT. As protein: CASSLQKNPGTIYF.

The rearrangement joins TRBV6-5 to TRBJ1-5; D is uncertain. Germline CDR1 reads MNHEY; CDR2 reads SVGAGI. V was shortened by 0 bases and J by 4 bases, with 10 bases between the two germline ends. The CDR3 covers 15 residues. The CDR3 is CASSYSLGGNQPQHF. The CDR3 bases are TGTGCCAGCAGTTACTCCCTAGGAGGGAATCAGCCCCAGCATTTT.

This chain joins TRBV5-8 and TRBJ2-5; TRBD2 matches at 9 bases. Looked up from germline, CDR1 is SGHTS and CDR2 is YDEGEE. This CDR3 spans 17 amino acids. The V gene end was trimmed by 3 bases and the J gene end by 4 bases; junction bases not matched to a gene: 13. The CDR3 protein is CASSSGAGAGGRETQYF. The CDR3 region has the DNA TGTGCCAGCAGCTCGGGGGCCGGAGCGGGAGGAAGAGAGACCCAGTACTTC.

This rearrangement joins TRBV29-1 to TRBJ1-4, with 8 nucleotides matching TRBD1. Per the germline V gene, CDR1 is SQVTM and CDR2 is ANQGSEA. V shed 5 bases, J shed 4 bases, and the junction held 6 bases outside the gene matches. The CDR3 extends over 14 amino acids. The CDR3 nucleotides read TGCAGCGTTTCACCCGACAGGGGTAATGAAAAACTGTTTTTT. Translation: CSVSPDRGNEKLFF.

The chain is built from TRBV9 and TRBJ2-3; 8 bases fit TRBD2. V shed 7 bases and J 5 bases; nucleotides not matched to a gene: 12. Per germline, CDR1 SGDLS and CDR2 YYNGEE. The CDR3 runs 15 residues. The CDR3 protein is CASGPGTSVQDTQYF. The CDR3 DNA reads TGTGCCAGCGGACCTGGGACTAGTGTACAAGATACGCAGTATTTT.

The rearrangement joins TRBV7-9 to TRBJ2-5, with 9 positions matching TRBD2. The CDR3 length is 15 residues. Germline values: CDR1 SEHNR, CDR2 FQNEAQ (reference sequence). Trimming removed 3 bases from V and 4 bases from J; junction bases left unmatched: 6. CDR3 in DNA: TGTGCCAGCAGCTTCACGGGACTAGCAGGAGAGACCCAGTACTTC. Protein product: CASSFTGLAGETQYF.

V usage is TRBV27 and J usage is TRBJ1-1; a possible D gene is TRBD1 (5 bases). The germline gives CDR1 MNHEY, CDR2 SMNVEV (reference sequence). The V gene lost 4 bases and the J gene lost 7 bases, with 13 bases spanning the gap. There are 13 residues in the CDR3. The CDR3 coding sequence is TGTGCCAGCAGTTGGGACGGGGGTATTGAAGCTTTCTTT. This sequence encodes CASSWDGGIEAFF.

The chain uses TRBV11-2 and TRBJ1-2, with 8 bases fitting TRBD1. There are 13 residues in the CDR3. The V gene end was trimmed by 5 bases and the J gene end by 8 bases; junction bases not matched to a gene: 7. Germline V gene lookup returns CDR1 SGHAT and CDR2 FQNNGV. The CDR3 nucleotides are TGTGCCAGCAGCCTCGGACAGGGCGAAGGCTACACCTTC. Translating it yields CASSLGQGEGYTF.

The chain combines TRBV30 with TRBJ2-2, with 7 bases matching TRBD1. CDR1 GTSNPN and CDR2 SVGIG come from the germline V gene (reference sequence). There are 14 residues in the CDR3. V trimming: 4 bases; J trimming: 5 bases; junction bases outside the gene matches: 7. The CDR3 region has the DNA TGTGCCTGGACTCCAGGGGGTGGGACCGGGGAGCTGTTTTTT. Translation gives CAWTPGGGTGELFF.

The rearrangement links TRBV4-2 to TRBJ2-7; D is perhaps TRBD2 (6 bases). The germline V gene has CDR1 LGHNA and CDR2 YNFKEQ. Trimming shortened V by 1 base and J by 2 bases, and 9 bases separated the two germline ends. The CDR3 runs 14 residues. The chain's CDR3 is CASSQGRTTYEQYF. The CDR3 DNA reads TGTGCCAGCAGCCAAGGTAGGACTACCTACGAGCAGTACTTC.

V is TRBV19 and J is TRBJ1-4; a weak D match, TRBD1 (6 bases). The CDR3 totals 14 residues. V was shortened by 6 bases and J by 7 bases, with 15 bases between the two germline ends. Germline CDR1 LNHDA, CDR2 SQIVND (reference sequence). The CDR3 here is CASRLRGEGEKLFF. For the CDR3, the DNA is TGTGCCAGTAGGCTCAGGGGTGAGGGTGAAAAACTGTTTTTT. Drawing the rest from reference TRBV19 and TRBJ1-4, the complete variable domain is DGGITQSPKYLFRKEGQNVTLSCEQNLNHDAMYWYRQDPGQGLRLIYYSQIVNDFQKGDIAEGYSVSREKKESFPLTVTSAQKNPTAFYLCASRLRGEGEKLFFGSGTQLSVL.

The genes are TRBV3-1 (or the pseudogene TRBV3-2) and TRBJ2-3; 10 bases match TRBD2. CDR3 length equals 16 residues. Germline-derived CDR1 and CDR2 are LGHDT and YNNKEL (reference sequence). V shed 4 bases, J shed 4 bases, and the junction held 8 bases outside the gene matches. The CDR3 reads CASSPTSGALPDTQYF. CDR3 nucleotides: TGTGCCAGCAGCCCAACTAGCGGGGCGCTTCCAGATACGCAGTATTTT.

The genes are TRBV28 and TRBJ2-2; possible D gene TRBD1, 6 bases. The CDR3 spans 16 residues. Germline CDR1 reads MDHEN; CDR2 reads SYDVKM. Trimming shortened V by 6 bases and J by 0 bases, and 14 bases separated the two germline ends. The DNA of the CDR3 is TGTGCCAGCAGCAGTACCGGGACAACGAACACCGGGGAGCTGTTTTTT. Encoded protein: CASSSTGTTNTGELFF.

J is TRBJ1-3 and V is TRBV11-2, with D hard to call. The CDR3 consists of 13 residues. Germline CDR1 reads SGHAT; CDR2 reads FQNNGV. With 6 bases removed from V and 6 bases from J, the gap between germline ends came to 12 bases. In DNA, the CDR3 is TGTGCCAGCAGTGTGGCCTTAGCAAACACCATATATTTT. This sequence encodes CASSVALANTIYF.

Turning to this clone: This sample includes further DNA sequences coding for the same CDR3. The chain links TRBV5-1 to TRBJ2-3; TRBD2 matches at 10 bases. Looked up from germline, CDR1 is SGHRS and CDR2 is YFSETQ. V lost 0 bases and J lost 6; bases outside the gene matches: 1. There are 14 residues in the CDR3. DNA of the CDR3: TGCGCCAGCAGCTTGGGTAGCGGGGGGGATACGCAGTATTTT. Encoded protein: CASSLGSGGDTQYF.

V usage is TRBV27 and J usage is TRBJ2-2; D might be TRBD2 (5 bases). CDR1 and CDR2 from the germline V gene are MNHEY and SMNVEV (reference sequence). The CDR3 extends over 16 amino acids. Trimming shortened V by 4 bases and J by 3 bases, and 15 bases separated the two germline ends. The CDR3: CASSSPWRADTGELFF. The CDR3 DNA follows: TGTGCCAGCAGTTCCCCTTGGCGGGCGGACACCGGGGAGCTGTTTTTT.

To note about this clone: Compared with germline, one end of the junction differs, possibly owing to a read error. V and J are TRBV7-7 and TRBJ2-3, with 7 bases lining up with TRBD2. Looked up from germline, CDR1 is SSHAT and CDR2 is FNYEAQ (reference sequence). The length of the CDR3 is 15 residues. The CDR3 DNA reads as TGTGCTAGCAGCTTAGGCGGGAGCGGGACAGATACGCAGTATTTT. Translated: CASSLGGSGTDTQYF.

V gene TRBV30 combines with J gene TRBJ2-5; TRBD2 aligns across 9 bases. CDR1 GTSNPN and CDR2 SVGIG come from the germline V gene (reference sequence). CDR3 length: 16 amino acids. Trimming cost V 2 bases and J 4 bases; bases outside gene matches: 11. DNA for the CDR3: TGTGCCTGGAGTCCCTCACTGCGGGGGGGCCCAGAGACCCAGTACTTC. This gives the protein CAWSPSLRGGPETQYF.

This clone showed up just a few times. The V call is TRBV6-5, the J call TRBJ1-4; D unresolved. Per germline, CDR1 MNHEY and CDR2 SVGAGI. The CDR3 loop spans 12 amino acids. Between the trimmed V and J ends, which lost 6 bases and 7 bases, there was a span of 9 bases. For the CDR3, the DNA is TGTGCCAGCAGGAAAGGAGGTGAAAAACTGTTTTTT. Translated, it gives CASRKGGEKLFF.

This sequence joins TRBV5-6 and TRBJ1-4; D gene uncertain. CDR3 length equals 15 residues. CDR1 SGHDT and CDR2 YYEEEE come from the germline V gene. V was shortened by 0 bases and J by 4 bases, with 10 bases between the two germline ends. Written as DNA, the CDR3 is TGTGCCAGCAGCTTGGACTCGCCGGTTAATGAAAAACTGTTTTTT. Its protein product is CASSLDSPVNEKLFF.

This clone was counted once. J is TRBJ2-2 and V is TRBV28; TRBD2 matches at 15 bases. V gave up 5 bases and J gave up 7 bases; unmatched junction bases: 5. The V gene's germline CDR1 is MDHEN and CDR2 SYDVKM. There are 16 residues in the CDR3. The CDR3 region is CASSPRTSGRVGELFF. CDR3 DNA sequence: TGTGCCAGCAGTCCCAGGACTAGCGGGAGGGTCGGGGAGCTGTTTTTT.

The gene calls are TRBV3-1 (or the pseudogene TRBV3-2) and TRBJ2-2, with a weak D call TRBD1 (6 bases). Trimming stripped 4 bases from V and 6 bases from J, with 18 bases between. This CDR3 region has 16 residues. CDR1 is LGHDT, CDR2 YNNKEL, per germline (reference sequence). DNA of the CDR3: TGTGCCAGCAGCCGCCCAAGGGACATGAGATCCGGGGAGCTGTTTTTT. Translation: CASSRPRDMRSGELFF.

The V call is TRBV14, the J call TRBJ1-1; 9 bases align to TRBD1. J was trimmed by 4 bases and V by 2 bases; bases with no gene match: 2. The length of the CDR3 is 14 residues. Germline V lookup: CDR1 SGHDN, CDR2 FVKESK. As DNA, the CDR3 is TGTGCCAGCAGCCAAATGACAGGGGGCACTGAAGCTTTCTTT. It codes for CASSQMTGGTEAFF.

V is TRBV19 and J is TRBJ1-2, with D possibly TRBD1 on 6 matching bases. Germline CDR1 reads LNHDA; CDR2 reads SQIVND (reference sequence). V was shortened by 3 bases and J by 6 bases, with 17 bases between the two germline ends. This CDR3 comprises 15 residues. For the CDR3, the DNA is TGTGCCAGTAGTATCAACCGGGCCCAGGGGAATGGCTACACCTTC. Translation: CASSINRAQGNGYTF. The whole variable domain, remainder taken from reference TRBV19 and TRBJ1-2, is DGGITQSPKYLFRKEGQNVTLSCEQNLNHDAMYWYRQDPGQGLRLIYYSQIVNDFQKGDIAEGYSVSREKKESFPLTVTSAQKNPTAFYLCASSINRAQGNGYTFGSGTRLTVV.